A selection of T cell receptor beta chains follows, all from one sample in a study of post-analysis software for immune sequencing data. TCRdb analysed the PCR reads with MiXCR anew, one entry per CDR3 protein. Counted here are about 200,000 distinct CDR3 sequences, over 25% occurring once; the ten biggest clones make up roughly 3.4%. The sequenced sample consisted of blood. The origin of the receptors is a girl between 2 and 17 years old with multiple sclerosis. CDR3s include the opening cysteine and the closing phenylalanine or tryptophan. A D gene is named only where the DNA matches it firmly. Only part of the rows carry a size: once, few, many, or a class if the clone is expanded.

clone_size j_call cdr3_length d_call v_call cdr3_nt cdr3_aa
many TRBJ2-5 13 TRBD1 TRBV6-5 TGTGCCAGCAGCCTCAGGGGGCGGGAGACCCAGTACTTC CASSLRGRETQYF
NA TRBJ1-1 12 NA TRBV20-1 TGCAGTGCTCGGGGATCTCTCCCTGAAGCTTTCTTT CSARGSLPEAFF
NA TRBJ2-1 15 NA TRBV11-2 TGTGCCAGCAGCTTAGAAAGTTACGGTGAACTTGAGCAGTTCTTC CASSLESYGELEQFF
once TRBJ1-4 17 TRBD1 TRBV5-1 TGCGCCAGCAGCCCGGGGTCAGCTGGGACAGAGTATGAAAAACTGTTTTTT CASSPGSAGTEYEKLFF
NA TRBJ1-5 15 NA TRBV12-3/TRBV12-4 TGTGCCAGCAGTCTTGCCGGACATAGCAATCGGCCCCAGCATTTT CASSLAGHSNRPQHF
many TRBJ1-5 15 NA TRBV20-1 TGCAGTGCTAGAGATTTTGGACGCCTCAATCAGCCCCAGCATTTT CSARDFGRLNQPQHF
NA TRBJ1-5 17 NA TRBV7-8 TGTGCCAGCGCCGGGGCCCACTTGGGCGAGGACAATCAGCCCCAGCATTTT CASAGAHLGEDNQPQHF
NA TRBJ2-3 13 NA TRBV27 TGTGCCAACAGTCCCCGGACCACAGATACGCAGTATTTT CANSPRTTDTQYF
NA TRBJ2-1 12 NA TRBV20-1 TGCAGTGCTAGCGGGAACGCCGATGAGCAGTTCTTC CSASGNADEQFF
NA TRBJ2-7 12 NA TRBV28 TGTGCCAGCAGTTTTTGGCTGACTAGTAAGGACTTC CASSFWLTSKDF
few TRBJ2-5 15 NA TRBV5-1 TGCGCCAGCAGCTTCCACCAGGCGTACCAAGAGACCCAGTACTTC CASSFHQAYQETQYF
few TRBJ1-5 13 NA TRBV7-9 TGTGCCAGCAGCCCGCACTGGGACCAGCCCCAGCATTTT CASSPHWDQPQHF
many TRBJ2-7 17 NA TRBV9 TGTGCCAGCAGCGTAGCTGGGGACGGAATAAGCTCCTACGAGCAGTACTTC CASSVAGDGISSYEQYF
few TRBJ2-3 15 NA TRBV6-5 TGTGCCAGCAGTTACTCCTGGGAGTCCACAGATACGCAGTATTTT CASSYSWESTDTQYF
NA TRBJ1-5 15 NA TRBV28 TGTGCCAGCAGTTTTGGGGGCGCGGGCAATCAGCCCCAGCATTTT CASSFGGAGNQPQHF
many TRBJ2-7 14 NA TRBV5-1 TGCGCCAGCAGCTTGGAGAGCGGGCGCTACGAGCAGTACTTC CASSLESGRYEQYF
once TRBJ2-5 19 NA TRBV5-1 TGCGCCAGCAGCTTGCGCCCCTTAGGTGCACTCGACGGGGCAGTAGCCCAGTACTTC CASSLRPLGALDGAVAQYF
few TRBJ2-7 12 NA TRBV11-1 TGTGCCAGCAGCCAGGGGAACGACGAGCAGTACTTC CASSQGNDEQYF
many TRBJ2-1 14 TRBD2 TRBV12-3/TRBV12-4 TGTGCCAGCAGTTTAGTACTAGCGGGAGGACATCCGTTCTTC CASSLVLAGGHPFF
many TRBJ2-6 13 TRBD1 TRBV7-9 TGTGCCAGCATCCAGGGGGAAGCCAACGTCCTGACTTTC CASIQGEANVLTF
many TRBJ2-7 15 TRBD2 TRBV4-1 TGCGCCAGCAGCCAATCGGCTAGCGGGGCTTACGAGCAGTACTTC CASSQSASGAYEQYF
NA TRBJ2-7 13 NA TRBV5-1 TGCGCCAGCAGCTTGGTCCCGGAGGGGGAGCAGTACTTC CASSLVPEGEQYF
NA TRBJ2-7 15 NA TRBV28 TGTGCCAGCAGTCGGCTCCAGGGGGGTGGTGACGAGCAGTACTTC CASSRLQGGGDEQYF
NA TRBJ1-1 17 TRBD1 TRBV5-1 TGCGCCAGCAGCCGCCGGGGACAGGGGGCTTGGAACACTGAAGCTTTCTTT CASSRRGQGAWNTEAFF
few TRBJ2-1 16 NA TRBV27 TGTGCCAGCAGACCCCCTAGCCCGCTCGCCTACAATGAGCAGTTCTTC CASRPPSPLAYNEQFF
NA TRBJ1-1 12 NA TRBV20-1 TGCAGTGCCAGAGATGGCGGCACTGAAGCTTTCTTT CSARDGGTEAFF
NA TRBJ1-5 16 TRBD1 TRBV15 TGTGCCACCAGTAGTGGACAGGGGGCGAGCAATCAGCCCCAGCATTTT CATSSGQGASNQPQHF
many TRBJ2-5 13 NA TRBV29-1 TGCAGCGTCTTGTTTTTCAGGGAGGAGACCCAGTACTTC CSVLFFREETQYF
few TRBJ2-3 15 TRBD1 TRBV5-1 TGCGCCAGCAGTGGGGGACAGGGGAGCACAGATACGCAGTATTTT CASSGGQGSTDTQYF
many TRBJ1-1 14 NA TRBV4-1 TGCGCCAGCAGCCAGGCAACTGTGAACACTGAAGCTTTCTTT CASSQATVNTEAFF
many TRBJ1-6 14 TRBD1 TRBV12-3/TRBV12-4 TGTGCCAGCAGGACGACAGGGGGGAGTTCACCCCTCCACTTT CASRTTGGSSPLHF
few TRBJ2-3 17 NA TRBV3-1 TGTGCCAGCAGCCAACTTTATCGGGGGGCCCGCACAGATACGCAGTATTTT CASSQLYRGARTDTQYF
NA TRBJ2-5 17 TRBD1 TRBV4-3 TGCGCCAGCAGCCAAGCTGGGACAGGGGGATTCCAAGAGACCCAGTACTTC CASSQAGTGGFQETQYF
many TRBJ2-7 15 NA TRBV6-5 TGTGCCACCAAAACGGAGGGGTTGAGCTCCTACGAGCAGTACTTC CATKTEGLSSYEQYF
NA TRBJ2-7 17 NA TRBV7-9 TGTGCCAGCAGCTTAGTGGTAGTCGACACCAGTTTCTACGAGCAGTACTTC CASSLVVVDTSFYEQYF
NA TRBJ1-5 17 NA TRBV7-9 TGTGCCAGCAGCCTAGCGGGGGTGGGGCCATCTATGCAGCCCCAGCATTTT CASSLAGVGPSMQPQHF
NA TRBJ2-1 15 NA TRBV5-1 TGCGCCAGCACCCAGGGGGGGAGCTCCTACAATGAGCAGTTCTTC CASTQGGSSYNEQFF
many TRBJ2-7 13 NA TRBV12-3/TRBV12-4 TGTGCCAGCAGTTTCCTAAGTGGCTACGAGCAGTACTTC CASSFLSGYEQYF
NA TRBJ1-1 16 NA TRBV7-8 TGTGCCAGCAGCTTAGCTTCCCGGGGAAGTAAGGCTGAAGCTTTCTTT CASSLASRGSKAEAFF
NA TRBJ2-3 14 TRBD1 TRBV20-1 TGCAGTGCCGTGACAGGGTGGGAGTCAGATACGCAGTATTTT CSAVTGWESDTQYF
NA TRBJ1-6 16 TRBD1 TRBV19 TGTGCCAGTAGACAAATCGGTGGGACAGCAAATTCACCCCTCCACTTT CASRQIGGTANSPLHF
few TRBJ2-1 14 NA TRBV6-4 TGTGCCATACTAGGACGACGGGTCTACAATGAGCAGTTCTTC CAILGRRVYNEQFF
NA TRBJ2-3 15 TRBD1 TRBV5-1 TGCGCCAGCAGCTTGGATCGACAGGGTACAGATACGCAGTATTTT CASSLDRQGTDTQYF
many TRBJ1-5 14 TRBD1 TRBV29-1 TGCAGCGTTGAGACAGGACAGGGAAATCAGCCCCAGCATTTT CSVETGQGNQPQHF
many TRBJ2-1 17 TRBD2 TRBV4-1 TGCGCCAGCAGCCAGACCCCGGGGGGGAGCTCCTACAATGAGCAGTTCTTC CASSQTPGGSSYNEQFF
NA TRBJ1-6 13 NA TRBV12-3/TRBV12-4 TGTGCCAGCAGACGCCGGTATAATTCACCCCTCCACTTT CASRRRYNSPLHF
NA TRBJ1-5 15 NA TRBV12-3/TRBV12-4 TGTGCCAGCAGCCTACAGGGTATTAGCAATCAGCCCCAGCATTTT CASSLQGISNQPQHF
many TRBJ1-6 14 NA TRBV7-3 TGTGCCAGCAGCCCCCGGGGGGGTAATTCACCCCTCCACTTT CASSPRGGNSPLHF
few TRBJ2-1 21 NA TRBV11-1 TGTGCCAGCAGAAGTAGGGGCAGGGAGGCGGTCTCGAAAGAAACATACAATGAGCAGTTCTTC CASRSRGREAVSKETYNEQFF
NA TRBJ2-3 14 NA TRBV5-1 TGCGCCAGTAGTCAGATGGACGGCGGAGATACGCAGTATTTT CASSQMDGGDTQYF
few TRBJ1-1 11 NA TRBV29-1 TGCAGCGTGCAAGGGGCAGCTGAAGCTTTCTTT CSVQGAAEAFF
many TRBJ2-3 13 NA TRBV20-1 TGCAGTGCTTCTAGCTTGCACACAGATACGCAGTATTTT CSASSLHTDTQYF
few TRBJ1-1 16 TRBD1 TRBV10-3 TGTGCCATCAGTTTCGAACCGACAGGGGTGAACACTGAAGCTTTCTTT CAISFEPTGVNTEAFF
few TRBJ2-3 12 TRBD2 TRBV29-1 TGCAGCGTTGAACGGGGGGCAGATACGCAGTATTTT CSVERGADTQYF
few TRBJ2-5 15 NA TRBV20-1 TGCAGTGCTAGGGTATGCCTTCGAGGTACGGAGACCCAGTACTTC CSARVCLRGTETQYF